The clone carrying this T cell receptor (beta chain) was detected many times. Its target is unknown. This specimen comes from a study of early T cells in non-severe SARS-CoV-2 infection. On the study more broadly: Alpha and beta chains were unpaired, from unsorted whole-blood bulk RNA. General observations from the study: The study's VDJdb matching favored anti-spike CD8 responses and missed private and CD4 specificities.

The protocol attached unique molecular identifiers to individual cDNA molecules. TCRdb reprocessed the 5' RACE reads with MiXCR, giving one entry per CDR3 protein. Here the sample spans around 82,000 distinct CDR3 sequences, roughly 12% being singletons. CDR3 length: 13 amino acids. V dropped 4 bases and J dropped 2 bases, with 9 bases sitting between them. Germline CDR1 reads SGHRS; CDR2 reads YFSETQ. The sequence was collected from an adult who was a healthcare worker with PCR-confirmed SARS-CoV-2 infection or an uninfected control (not recorded which). Sequencing used whole blood. The rearrangement joins TRBV5-1 to TRBJ2-5; unclear D gene. CDR3 region: CASSKESQETQYF. The CDR3 nucleotides read TGCGCCAGCAGCAAGGAGAGTCAAGAGACCCAGTACTTC.